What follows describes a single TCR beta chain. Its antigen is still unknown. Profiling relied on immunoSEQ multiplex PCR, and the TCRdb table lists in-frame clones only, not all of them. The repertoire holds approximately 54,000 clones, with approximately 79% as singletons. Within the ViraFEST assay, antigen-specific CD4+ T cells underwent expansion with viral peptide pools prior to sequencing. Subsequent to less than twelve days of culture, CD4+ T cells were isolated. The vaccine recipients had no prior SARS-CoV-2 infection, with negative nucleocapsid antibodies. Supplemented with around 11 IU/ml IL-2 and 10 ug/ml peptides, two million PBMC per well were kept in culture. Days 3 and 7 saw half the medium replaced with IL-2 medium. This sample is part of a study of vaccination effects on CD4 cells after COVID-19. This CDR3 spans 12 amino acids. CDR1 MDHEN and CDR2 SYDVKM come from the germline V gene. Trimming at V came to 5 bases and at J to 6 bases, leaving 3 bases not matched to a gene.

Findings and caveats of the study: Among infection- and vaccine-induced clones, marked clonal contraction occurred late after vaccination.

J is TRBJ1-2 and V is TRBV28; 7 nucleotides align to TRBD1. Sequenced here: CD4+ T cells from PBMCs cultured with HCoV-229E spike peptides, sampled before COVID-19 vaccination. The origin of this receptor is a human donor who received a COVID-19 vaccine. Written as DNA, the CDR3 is TGTGCCAGCAGTAGACAGGGAGATGGCTACACCTTC. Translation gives CASSRQGDGYTF.